The clone carrying this T cell receptor (beta chain) turned up a few times. What it recognizes is unknown. This sample is drawn from a study of identical twins' blood T cells. General observations from the study: Top TCRbeta clonotypes were shared more with twin than unrelated donors.

Both ends of each TCR cDNA library bore sample-specific barcodes. Per the original methods: Each library had 2.2 to 3.6 million CDR3 reads and about 85,000 to nearly 500,000 clonotypes. MiXCR was run by TCRdb on the 5' RACE reads, yielding one entry per CDR3 protein. Here the V and J calls rest on TCRdb's processing, not on the authors' analysis. The sample shows 350,000 to 450,000 distinct CDR3 sequences, more than 25% of them seen only once. Germline V gene sequence: CDR1 DFQATT, CDR2 SNEGSKA (reference sequence). The CDR3 has 13 amino acids. The ends were cut back, 8 bases at V and 10 bases at J, with 18 bases in the middle.

Sequenced material: PBMCs. The clonotype originates from a woman aged 18 to 55 in good health. The chain employs TRBV20-1 and TRBJ1-6; no clear D. CDR3 residues: CSSQPSLDSPLHF. CDR3 coding DNA: TGCAGTTCTCAGCCCTCTTTGGACTCACCCCTCCACTTT.